These T cell receptor beta chains were read from a single sample in a study of blood T cell repertoires in COVID-19. The protocol was immunoSEQ multiplex PCR, while the TCRdb copy is restricted to in-frame clones and leaves out a portion. The sample consists of some 240,000 clones, about 80% of them appearing once. The material sequenced was PBMCs or T cells enriched from blood (not recorded which). The receptors come from a man over 45 who had recovered from COVID-19. Both conserved end residues are part of each CDR3. Each record gives: CDR3 DNA, CDR3 protein, V gene, clone size, J gene, D gene. D genes are given only for firm matches. Clone size is shown for a subset of rows, as once, few, many or a class of expanded clone.

CDR3 DNA: TGTGCCAGCAGCCAAGTAGGACTAGGGAGTCCCAATGAGCAGTTCTTC
CDR3 protein: CASSQVGLGSPNEQFF
V gene: TRBV3-1/TRBV3-2
clone size: once
J gene: TRBJ2-1
D gene: TRBD2

CDR3 DNA: TGTGCCACCTTCTCTGGACTAGTATACAATGAGCAGTTCTTC
CDR3 protein: CATFSGLVYNEQFF
V gene: TRBV28
clone size: .
J gene: TRBJ2-1
D gene: TRBD2

CDR3 DNA: TGTGCCTGGAGCTCTGTTTCCGGGGAAATCTACACCTTC
CDR3 protein: CAWSSVSGEIYTF
V gene: TRBV30
clone size: .
J gene: TRBJ1-2
D gene: .

CDR3 DNA: TGTGCCAGCAGTCTTATGACTAGCGGGGGGGCGTATACGCAGTATTTT
CDR3 protein: CASSLMTSGGAYTQYF
V gene: TRBV2
clone size: once
J gene: TRBJ2-3
D gene: TRBD2

CDR3 DNA: TGTGCCAGTAGTATACAGCCCGGCGGTCAAGAGACCCAGTACTTC
CDR3 protein: CASSIQPGGQETQYF
V gene: TRBV19
clone size: .
J gene: TRBJ2-5
D gene: .

CDR3 DNA: TGTGCCAGCAGCTTAGGAACGGGACAGCATAGCAATCAGCCCCAGCATTTT
CDR3 protein: CASSLGTGQHSNQPQHF
V gene: TRBV7-8
clone size: .
J gene: TRBJ1-5
D gene: TRBD1

CDR3 DNA: TGCAGCGTTGAAGGGCCGGGACAGGGTACCTACGAGCAGTACTTC
CDR3 protein: CSVEGPGQGTYEQYF
V gene: TRBV29-1
clone size: .
J gene: TRBJ2-7
D gene: TRBD1

CDR3 DNA: TGTGCCTGGAGTCAGGGGGCGGATCAGCCCCAGCATTTT
CDR3 protein: CAWSQGADQPQHF
V gene: TRBV30
clone size: .
J gene: TRBJ1-5
D gene: TRBD1

CDR3 DNA: TGTGCCAGCAGCTCGGGGACAGGGAATGTCTATGGCTACACCTTC
CDR3 protein: CASSSGTGNVYGYTF
V gene: TRBV7-9
clone size: few
J gene: TRBJ1-2
D gene: TRBD1

CDR3 DNA: TGTGCCAGCAGCCAGAACGCACAGGCCCACAATGAGCAGTTCTTC
CDR3 protein: CASSQNAQAHNEQFF
V gene: TRBV5-4
clone size: .
J gene: TRBJ2-1
D gene: .

CDR3 DNA: TGTGCCAGCAGCAAAAGAGAGGAGGGCTACAATGAGCAGTTCTTC
CDR3 protein: CASSKREEGYNEQFF
V gene: TRBV21-1
clone size: .
J gene: TRBJ2-1
D gene: .

CDR3 DNA: TGTGCCAGCAGCTTAGGCCTAGCGGGAGGGGATACGCAGTATTTT
CDR3 protein: CASSLGLAGGDTQYF
V gene: TRBV7-2
clone size: .
J gene: TRBJ2-3
D gene: TRBD2